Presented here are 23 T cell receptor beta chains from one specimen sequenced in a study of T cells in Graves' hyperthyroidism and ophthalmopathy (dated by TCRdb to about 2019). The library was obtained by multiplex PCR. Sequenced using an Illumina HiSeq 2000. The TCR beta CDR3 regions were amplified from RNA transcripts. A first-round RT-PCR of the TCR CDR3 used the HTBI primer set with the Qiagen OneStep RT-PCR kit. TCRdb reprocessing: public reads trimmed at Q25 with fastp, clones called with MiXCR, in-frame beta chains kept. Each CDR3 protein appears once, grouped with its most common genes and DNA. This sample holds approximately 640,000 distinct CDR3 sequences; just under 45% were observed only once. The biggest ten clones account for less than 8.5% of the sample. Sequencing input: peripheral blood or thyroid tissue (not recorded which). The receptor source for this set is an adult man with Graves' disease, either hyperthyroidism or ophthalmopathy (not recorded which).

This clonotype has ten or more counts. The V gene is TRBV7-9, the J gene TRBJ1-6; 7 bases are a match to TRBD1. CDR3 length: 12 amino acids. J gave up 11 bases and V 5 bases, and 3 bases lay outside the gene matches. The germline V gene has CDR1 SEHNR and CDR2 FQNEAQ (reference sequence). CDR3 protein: CASSRGQAPLHF. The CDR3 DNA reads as TGTGCCAGCAGCCGAGGACAGGCACCCCTCCACTTT.

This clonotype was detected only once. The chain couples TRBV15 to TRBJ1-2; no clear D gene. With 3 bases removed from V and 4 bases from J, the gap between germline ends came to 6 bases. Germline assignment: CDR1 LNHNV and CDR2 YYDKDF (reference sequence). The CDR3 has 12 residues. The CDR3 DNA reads TGTGCCACCAGCAGTCGGCCCTATGGCTACACCTTC. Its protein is CATSSRPYGYTF.

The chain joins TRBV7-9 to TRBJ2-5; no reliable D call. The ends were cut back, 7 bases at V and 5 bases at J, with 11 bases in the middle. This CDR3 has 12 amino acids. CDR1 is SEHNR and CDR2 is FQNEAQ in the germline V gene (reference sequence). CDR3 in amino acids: CASISDGETQYF. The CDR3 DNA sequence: TGTGCCAGCATCAGCGACGGGGAGACCCAGTACTTC.

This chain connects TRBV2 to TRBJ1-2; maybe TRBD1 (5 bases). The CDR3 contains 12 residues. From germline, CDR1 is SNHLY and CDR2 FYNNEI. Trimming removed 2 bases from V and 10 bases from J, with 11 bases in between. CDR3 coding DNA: TGTGCCAGCAGTGAAAGGGCGGGGGACTACACCTTC. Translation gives CASSERAGDYTF. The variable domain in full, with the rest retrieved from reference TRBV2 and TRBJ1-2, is EPEVTQTPSHQVTQMGQEVILRCVPISNHLYFYWYRQILGQKVEFLVSFYNNEISEKSEIFDDQFSVERPDGSNFTLKIRSTKLEDSAMYFCASSERAGDYTFGSGTRLTVV.

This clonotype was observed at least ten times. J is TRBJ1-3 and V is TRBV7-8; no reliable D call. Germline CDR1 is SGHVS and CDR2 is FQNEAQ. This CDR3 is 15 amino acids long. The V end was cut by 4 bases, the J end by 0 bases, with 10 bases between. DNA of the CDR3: TGTGCCAGCAGCTCTACAGTCTTCTCTGGAAACACCATATATTTT. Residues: CASSSTVFSGNTIYF.

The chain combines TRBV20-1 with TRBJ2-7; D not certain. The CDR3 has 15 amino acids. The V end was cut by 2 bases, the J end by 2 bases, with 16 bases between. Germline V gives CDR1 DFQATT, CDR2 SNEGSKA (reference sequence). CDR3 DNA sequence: TGCAGTGCTAGACTACCCGGGCGAGCTACCTACGAGCAGTACTTC. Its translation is CSARLPGRATYEQYF.

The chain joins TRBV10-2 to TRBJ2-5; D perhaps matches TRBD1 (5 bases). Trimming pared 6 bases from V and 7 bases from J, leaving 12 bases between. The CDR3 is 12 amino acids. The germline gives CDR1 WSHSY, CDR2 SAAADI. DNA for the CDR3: TGCGCCAGCAGCGACAGTGGTACGACCCAGTACTTC. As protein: CASSDSGTTQYF.

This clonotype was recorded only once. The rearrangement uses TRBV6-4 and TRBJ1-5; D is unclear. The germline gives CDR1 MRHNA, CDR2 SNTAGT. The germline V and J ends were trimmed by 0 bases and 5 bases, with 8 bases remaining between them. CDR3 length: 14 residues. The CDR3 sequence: CASSDSVGYQPQHF. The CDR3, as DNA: TGTGCCAGCAGTGACTCGGTGGGGTATCAGCCCCAGCATTTT.

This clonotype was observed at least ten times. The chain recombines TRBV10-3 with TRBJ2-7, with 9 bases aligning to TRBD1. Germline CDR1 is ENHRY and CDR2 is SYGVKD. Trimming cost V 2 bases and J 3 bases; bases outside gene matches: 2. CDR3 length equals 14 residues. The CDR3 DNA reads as TGTGCCATCAGTGAGGTGGACAGGGGCTACGAGCAGTACTTC. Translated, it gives CAISEVDRGYEQYF.

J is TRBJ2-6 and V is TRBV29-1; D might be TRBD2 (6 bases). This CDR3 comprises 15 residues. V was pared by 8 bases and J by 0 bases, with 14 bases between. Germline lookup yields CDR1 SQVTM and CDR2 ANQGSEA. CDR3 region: CSLAWTISGANVLTF. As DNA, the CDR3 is TGCAGCTTGGCCTGGACTATCTCTGGGGCCAACGTCCTGACTTTC.

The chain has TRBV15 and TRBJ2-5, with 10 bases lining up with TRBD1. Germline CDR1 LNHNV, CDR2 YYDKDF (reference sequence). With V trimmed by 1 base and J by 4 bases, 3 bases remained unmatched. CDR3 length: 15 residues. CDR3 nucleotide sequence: TGTGCCACCAGCAGAGCCGGGACAGGGGTAGAGACCCAGTACTTC. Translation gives CATSRAGTGVETQYF.

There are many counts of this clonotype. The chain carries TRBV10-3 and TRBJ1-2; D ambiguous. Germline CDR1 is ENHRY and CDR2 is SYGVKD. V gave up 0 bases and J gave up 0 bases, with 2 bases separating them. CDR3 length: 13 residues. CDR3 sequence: CAISESSNYGYTF. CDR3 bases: TGTGCCATCAGTGAGTCTTCTAACTATGGCTACACCTTC.

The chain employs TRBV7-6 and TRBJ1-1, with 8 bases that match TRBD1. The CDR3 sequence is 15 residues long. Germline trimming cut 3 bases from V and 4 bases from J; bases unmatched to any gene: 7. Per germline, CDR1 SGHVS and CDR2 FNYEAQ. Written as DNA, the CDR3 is TGTGCCAGCAGCTTCAACAGGGGGGGGGGCACTGAAGCTTTCTTT. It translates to CASSFNRGGGTEAFF.

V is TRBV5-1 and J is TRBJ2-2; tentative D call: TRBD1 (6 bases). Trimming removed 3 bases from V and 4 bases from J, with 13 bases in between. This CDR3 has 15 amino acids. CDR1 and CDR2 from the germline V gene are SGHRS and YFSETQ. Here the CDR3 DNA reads TGCGCCAGCAGCTCATCAGGGGCGGGCACCGGGGAGCTGTTTTTT. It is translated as CASSSSGAGTGELFF.

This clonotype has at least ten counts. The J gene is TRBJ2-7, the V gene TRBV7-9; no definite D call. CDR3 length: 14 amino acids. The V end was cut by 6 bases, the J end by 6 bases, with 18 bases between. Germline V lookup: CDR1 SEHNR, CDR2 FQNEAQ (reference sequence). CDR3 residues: CASRPGPTGSEQYF. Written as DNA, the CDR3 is TGTGCCAGCAGACCTGGGCCAACTGGCAGCGAGCAGTACTTC.

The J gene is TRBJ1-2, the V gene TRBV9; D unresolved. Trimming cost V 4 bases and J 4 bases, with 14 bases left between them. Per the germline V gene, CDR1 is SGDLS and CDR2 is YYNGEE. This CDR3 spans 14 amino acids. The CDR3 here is CASSLSGKFYGYTF. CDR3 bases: TGTGCCAGCAGCTTATCTGGGAAGTTCTATGGCTACACCTTC.

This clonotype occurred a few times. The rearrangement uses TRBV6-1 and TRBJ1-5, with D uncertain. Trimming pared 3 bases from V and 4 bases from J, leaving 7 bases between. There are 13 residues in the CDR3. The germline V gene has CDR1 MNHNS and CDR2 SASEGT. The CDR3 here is CASSDGLNQPQHF. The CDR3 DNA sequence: TGTGCCAGCAGTGATGGGCTTAATCAGCCCCAGCATTTT.

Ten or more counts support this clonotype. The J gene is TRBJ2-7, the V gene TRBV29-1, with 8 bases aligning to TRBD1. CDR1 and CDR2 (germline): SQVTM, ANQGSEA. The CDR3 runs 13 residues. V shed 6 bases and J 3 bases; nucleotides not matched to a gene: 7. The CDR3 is CSVRTGPLYEQYF. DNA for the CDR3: TGCAGCGTGCGGACAGGGCCGCTCTACGAGCAGTACTTC.

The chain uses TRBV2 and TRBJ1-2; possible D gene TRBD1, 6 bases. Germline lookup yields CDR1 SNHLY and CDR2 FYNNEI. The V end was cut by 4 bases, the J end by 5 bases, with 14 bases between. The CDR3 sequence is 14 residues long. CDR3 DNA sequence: TGTGCCAGCAGTGCCGGGCAGGGGAGGTATGGCTACACCTTC. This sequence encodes CASSAGQGRYGYTF. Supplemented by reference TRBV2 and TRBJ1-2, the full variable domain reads EPEVTQTPSHQVTQMGQEVILRCVPISNHLYFYWYRQILGQKVEFLVSFYNNEISEKSEIFDDQFSVERPDGSNFTLKIRSTKLEDSAMYFCASSAGQGRYGYTFGSGTRLTVV.

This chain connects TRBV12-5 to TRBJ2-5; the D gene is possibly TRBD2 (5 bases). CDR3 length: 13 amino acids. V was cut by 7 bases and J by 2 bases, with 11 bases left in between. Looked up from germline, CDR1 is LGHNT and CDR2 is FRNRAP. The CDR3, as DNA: TGTGCTAGTGTCCTTCCGGGACAAGAGACCCAGTACTTC. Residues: CASVLPGQETQYF. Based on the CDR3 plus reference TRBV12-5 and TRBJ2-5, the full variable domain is DARVTQTPRHKVTEMGQEVTMRCQPILGHNTVFWYRQTMMQGLELLAYFRNRAPLDDSGMPKDRFSAEMPDATLATLKIQPSEPRDSAVYFCASVLPGQETQYFGPGTRLLVL.

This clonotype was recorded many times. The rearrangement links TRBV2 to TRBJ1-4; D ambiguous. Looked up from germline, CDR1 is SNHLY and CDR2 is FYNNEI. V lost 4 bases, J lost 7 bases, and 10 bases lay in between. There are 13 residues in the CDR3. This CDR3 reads CASSGIGREKLFF. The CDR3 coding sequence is TGTGCCAGCAGTGGAATTGGGCGTGAAAAACTGTTTTTT.

The CDR3 DNA reads as TGCAGTGCTAGAGACCTACGAGGAAACACTGAAGCTTTCTTT. Protein: CSARDLRGNTEAFF. This sequence joins TRBV20-1 and TRBJ1-1; no clear D gene. This CDR3 region has 14 residues. V lost 0 bases, J lost 2 bases, and 10 bases lay in between. Germline V gene sequence: CDR1 DFQATT, CDR2 SNEGSKA (reference sequence).

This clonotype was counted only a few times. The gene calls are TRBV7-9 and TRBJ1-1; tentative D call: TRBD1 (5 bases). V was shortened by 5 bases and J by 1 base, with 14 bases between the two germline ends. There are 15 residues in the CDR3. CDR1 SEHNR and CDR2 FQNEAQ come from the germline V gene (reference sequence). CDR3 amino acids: CASSPLKGKNTEAFF. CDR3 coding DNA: TGTGCCAGCAGCCCCCTCAAGGGGAAGAACACTGAAGCTTTCTTT.